What follows is one T cell receptor (beta chain) and its context. The V gene lost 3 bases and the J gene lost 1 base, with 10 bases spanning the gap. The CDR3 is 14 residues long. In germline, CDR1 is MGHRA, CDR2 YSYEKL. Both 60 Vbeta primers and 13 Jbeta primers went into the PCR. Original processing notes: A later analysis tallied 87 million or so unique TCR beta chains, around 12 million of them shared. The protocol was immunoSEQ multiplex PCR, while the TCRdb copy is restricted to in-frame clones and leaves out a portion. D and trimming were read from the DNA, whereas the V and J calls and clone size are those reported in that table. Recorded for this sample: about 120,000 clones. This record belongs to a study of cytomegalovirus exposure and HLA in healthy donors.

This sequence originates from a young man in good health and CMV-seronegative. Source material: PBMCs. The rearrangement joins TRBV4-1 to TRBJ2-7, with D perhaps matching TRBD2 (6 bases). The CDR3 loop reads CASSHEEGSYEQYF. The CDR3 DNA sequence: TGCGCCAGCAGCCATGAGGAGGGATCCTACGAGCAGTACTTC.